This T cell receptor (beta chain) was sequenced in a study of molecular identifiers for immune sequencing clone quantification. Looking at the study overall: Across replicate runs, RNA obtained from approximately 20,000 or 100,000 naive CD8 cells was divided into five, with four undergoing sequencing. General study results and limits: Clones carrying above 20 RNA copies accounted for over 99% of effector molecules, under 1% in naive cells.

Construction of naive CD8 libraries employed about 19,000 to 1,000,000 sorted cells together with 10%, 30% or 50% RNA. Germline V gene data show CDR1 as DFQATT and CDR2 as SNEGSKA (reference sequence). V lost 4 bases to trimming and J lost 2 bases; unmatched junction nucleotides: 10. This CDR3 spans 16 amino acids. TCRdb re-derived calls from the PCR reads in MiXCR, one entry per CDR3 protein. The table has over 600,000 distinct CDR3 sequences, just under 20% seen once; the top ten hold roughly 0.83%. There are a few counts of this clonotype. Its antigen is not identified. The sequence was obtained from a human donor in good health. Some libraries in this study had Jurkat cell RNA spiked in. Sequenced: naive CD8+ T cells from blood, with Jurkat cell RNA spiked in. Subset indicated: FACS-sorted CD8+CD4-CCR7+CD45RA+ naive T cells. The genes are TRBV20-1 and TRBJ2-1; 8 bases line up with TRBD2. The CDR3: CSANRPAGLAYNEQFF. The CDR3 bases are TGCAGTGCTAACCGCCCTGCGGGACTAGCCTACAATGAGCAGTTCTTC.